This T cell receptor (beta chain) stems from a study of T cell responses to AZD1222 COVID-19 vaccine. General observations from the study: Most donors were white British, females outnumbered males, and clonal diversity was possibly underestimated. After the peak T cell response, and only then, were repertoires sampled. In the spike-specific TCR repertoire, nearly half reportedly target unmutated variant regions.

Trimming left V 1 base short and J 4 bases short, with 9 bases between. This CDR3 contains 14 residues. CDR1 and CDR2 from the germline V gene are LGHDT and YNNKEL (reference sequence). In the case of this clone: Its antigen is not known.

Clones were read by immunoSEQ multiplex PCR, and TCRdb kept only the in-frame ones, dropping some. Of 150,000 or so clones in the sample, more than 85% were seen once. The J gene is TRBJ2-3, the V gene TRBV3-1 (or the pseudogene TRBV3-2); the D is unclear. The clonotype was recovered from an adult who received the AZD1222 COVID-19 vaccine. The specimen comprised peripheral blood, sampled 28 days after the second AZD1222 dose. This CDR3 is CASSQGPPPDTQYF. The CDR3 DNA follows: TGTGCCAGCAGCCAAGGGCCTCCCCCAGATACGCAGTATTTT.